The T cell receptor (beta chain) under discussion was sequenced for a study of blood T cell repertoires in COVID-19. Sequenced by immunoSEQ multiplex PCR; TCRdb stores in-frame clones only, minus some. The data contain approximately 31,000 clones, 90% to 95% of them singletons. The CDR3 totals 16 residues. Germline loops: CDR1 MNHEY, CDR2 SMNVEV (reference sequence). V usage is TRBV27 and J usage is TRBJ2-5, with 9 bases fitting TRBD1. With the DNA end fitting TRBJ2-7 better, the J assignment may be wrong. The sample was peripheral blood. This clonotype originated in a male donor with active COVID-19. This CDR3 is CASSFLWGTGPLEQYF. CDR3 nucleotide sequence: TGTGCCAGCTCCTTTCTTTGGGGGACAGGGCCCCTCGAGCAGTACTTC.